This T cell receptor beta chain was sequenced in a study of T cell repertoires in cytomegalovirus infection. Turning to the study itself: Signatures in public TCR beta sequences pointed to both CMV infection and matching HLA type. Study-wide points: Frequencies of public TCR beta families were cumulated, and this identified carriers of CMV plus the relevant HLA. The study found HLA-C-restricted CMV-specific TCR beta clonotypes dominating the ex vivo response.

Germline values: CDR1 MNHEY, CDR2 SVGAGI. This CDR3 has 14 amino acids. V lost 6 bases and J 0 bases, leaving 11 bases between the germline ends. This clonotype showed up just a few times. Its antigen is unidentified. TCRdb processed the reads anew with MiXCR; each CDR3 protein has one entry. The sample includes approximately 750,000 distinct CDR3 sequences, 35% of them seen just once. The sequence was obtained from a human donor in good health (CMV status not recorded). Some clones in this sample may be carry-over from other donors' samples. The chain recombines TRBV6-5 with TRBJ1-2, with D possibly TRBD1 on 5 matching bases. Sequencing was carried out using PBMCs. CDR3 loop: CASRTGGANYGYTF. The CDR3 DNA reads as TGTGCCAGCAGGACGGGGGGAGCTAACTATGGCTACACCTTC.